The subject of this entry is one T cell receptor beta chain. Its antigen is currently unknown. This CDR3 has 12 residues. Between the trimmed V and J ends, which lost 6 bases and 3 bases, there was a span of 6 bases. Germline V gene sequence: CDR1 LNHDA, CDR2 SQIVND (reference sequence). Time point specified: cycle 4 day 1 (C4D1), after 6 weeks of nivolumab. Every patient was affected by relapse after autologous stem cell transplantation, while exposure to brentuximab vedotin was not uniform. The source of the sample is a study of PD-1 blockade in classical Hodgkin lymphoma. Overall study: The study gave patients nivolumab 3 mg/kg intravenously every 2 weeks.

Sequencing used immunoSEQ multiplex PCR; TCRdb keeps in-frame clones, though not all of them. The data show 15,000 to 25,000 clones, more than 65% seen once. Overall study results and limits: Newly diagnosed patients were reported to start with lower TCR diversity than healthy donors. Similar baseline diversity was found in complete responders and newly diagnosed patients.

The genes are TRBV19 and TRBJ1-5; D ambiguous. The specimen comprised peripheral blood mononuclear cells (PBMCs), sampled before the fourth cycle of nivolumab. This clonotype was obtained from a human donor with classical Hodgkin lymphoma. CDR3 loop: CASSLNNQPQHF. The DNA of the CDR3 is TGTGCCAGTAGCTTAAACAATCAGCCCCAGCATTTT. The full variable domain, in which reference TRBV19 and TRBJ1-5 provide the parts outside the CDR3, is DGGITQSPKYLFRKEGQNVTLSCEQNLNHDAMYWYRQDPGQGLRLIYYSQIVNDFQKGDIAEGYSVSREKKESFPLTVTSAQKNPTAFYLCASSLNNQPQHFGDGTRLSIL.